The source of this T cell receptor (beta chain) is a study of blood T cell repertoires in COVID-19. Across the whole study: Sources were T cells, B-cell-depleted T cells, or PBMCs; the material itself was cDNA or gDNA.

V trimming: 3 bases; J trimming: 5 bases; junction bases outside the gene matches: 4. The CDR3 is made up of 13 amino acids. CDR1 is SGHNT, CDR2 YYREEE, per germline (reference sequence). Produced via immunoSEQ multiplex PCR; TCRdb's table is partial and in-frame only. The sample records over 400,000 clones, 80% to 90% being singletons. The gene calls are TRBV5-4 and TRBJ2-5, with TRBD1 matching over 7 bases. This receptor was identified in a human donor in a cohort sampled during active COVID-19. The sequenced sample consisted of peripheral blood. The CDR3, as DNA: TGTGCCAGCAGCTCAGACAGGGTCGAGACCCAGTACTTC. Encoded protein: CASSSDRVETQYF.